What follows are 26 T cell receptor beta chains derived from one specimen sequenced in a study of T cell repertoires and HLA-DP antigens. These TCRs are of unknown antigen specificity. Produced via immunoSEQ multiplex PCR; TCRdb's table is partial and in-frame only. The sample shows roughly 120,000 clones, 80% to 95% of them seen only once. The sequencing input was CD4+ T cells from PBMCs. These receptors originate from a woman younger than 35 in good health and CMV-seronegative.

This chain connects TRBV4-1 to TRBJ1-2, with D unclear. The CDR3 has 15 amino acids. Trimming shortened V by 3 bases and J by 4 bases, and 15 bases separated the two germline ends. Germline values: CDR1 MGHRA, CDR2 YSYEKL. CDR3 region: CASSHPGGLFYGYTF. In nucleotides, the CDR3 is TGCGCCAGCAGCCACCCAGGAGGCCTTTTCTATGGCTACACCTTC.

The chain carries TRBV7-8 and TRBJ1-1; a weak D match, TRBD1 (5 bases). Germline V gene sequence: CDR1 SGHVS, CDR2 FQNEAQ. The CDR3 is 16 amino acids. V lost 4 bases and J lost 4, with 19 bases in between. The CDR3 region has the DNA TGTGCCAGCAGCTGGTCGGGACGAGGGGTAGGCACTGAAGCTTTCTTT. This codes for CASSWSGRGVGTEAFF. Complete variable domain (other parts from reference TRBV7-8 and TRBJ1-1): GAGVSQSPRYKVAKRGQDVALRCDPISGHVSLFWYQQALGQGPEFLTYFQNEAQLDKSGLPSDRFFAERPEGSVSTLKIQRTQQEDSAVYLCASSWSGRGVGTEAFFGQGTRLTVV.

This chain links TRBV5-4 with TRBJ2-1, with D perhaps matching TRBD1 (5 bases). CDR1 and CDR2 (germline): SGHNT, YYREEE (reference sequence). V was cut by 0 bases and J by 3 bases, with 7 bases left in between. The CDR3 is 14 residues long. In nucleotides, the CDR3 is TGTGCCAGCAGCTTGGGACAGATCTACAATGAGCAGTTCTTC. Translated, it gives CASSLGQIYNEQFF. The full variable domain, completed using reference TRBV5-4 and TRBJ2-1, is ETGVTQSPTHLIKTRGQQVTLRCSSQSGHNTVSWYQQALGQGPQFIFQYYREEENGRGNFPPRFSGLQFPNYSSELNVNALELDDSALYLCASSLGQIYNEQFFGPGTRLTVL.

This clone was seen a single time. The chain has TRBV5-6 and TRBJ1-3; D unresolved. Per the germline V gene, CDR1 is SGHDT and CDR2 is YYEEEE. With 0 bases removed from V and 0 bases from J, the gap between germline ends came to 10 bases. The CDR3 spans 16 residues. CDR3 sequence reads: CASSLGTLPSGNTIYF. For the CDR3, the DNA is TGTGCCAGCAGCTTGGGCACCCTACCCTCTGGAAACACCATATATTTT.

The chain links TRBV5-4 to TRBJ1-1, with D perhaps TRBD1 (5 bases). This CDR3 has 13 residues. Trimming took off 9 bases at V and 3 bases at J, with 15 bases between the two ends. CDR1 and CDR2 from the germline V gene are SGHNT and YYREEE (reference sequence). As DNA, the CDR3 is TGTGCCAACCAAAGGCAGGGAGACACTGAAGCTTTCTTT. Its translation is CANQRQGDTEAFF. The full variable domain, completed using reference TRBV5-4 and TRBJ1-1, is ETGVTQSPTHLIKTRGQQVTLRCSSQSGHNTVSWYQQALGQGPQFIFQYYREEENGRGNFPPRFSGLQFPNYSSELNVNALELDDSALYLCANQRQGDTEAFFGQGTRLTVV.

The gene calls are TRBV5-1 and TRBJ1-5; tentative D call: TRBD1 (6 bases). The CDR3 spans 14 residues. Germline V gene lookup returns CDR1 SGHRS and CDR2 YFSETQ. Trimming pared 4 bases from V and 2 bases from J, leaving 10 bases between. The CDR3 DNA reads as TGCGCCAGCAGCCAACAGGGAGGCAATCAGCCCCAGCATTTT. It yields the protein CASSQQGGNQPQHF.

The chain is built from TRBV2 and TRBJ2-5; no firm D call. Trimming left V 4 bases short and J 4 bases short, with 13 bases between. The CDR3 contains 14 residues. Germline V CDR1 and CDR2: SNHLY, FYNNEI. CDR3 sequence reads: CASSAVRQSETQYF. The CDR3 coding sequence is TGTGCCAGCAGTGCGGTTCGTCAATCAGAGACCCAGTACTTC.

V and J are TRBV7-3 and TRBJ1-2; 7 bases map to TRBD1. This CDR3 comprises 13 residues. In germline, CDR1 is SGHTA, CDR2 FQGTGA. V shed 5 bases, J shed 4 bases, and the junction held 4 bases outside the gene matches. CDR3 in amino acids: CASSPGQSYGYTF. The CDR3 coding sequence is TGTGCCAGCAGCCCGGGACAGAGCTATGGCTACACCTTC.

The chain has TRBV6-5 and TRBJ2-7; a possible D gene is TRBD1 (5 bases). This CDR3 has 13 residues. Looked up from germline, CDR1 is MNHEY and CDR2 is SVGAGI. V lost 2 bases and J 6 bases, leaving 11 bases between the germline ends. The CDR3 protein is CASSYKPRAEQYV. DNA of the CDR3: TGTGCCAGCAGTTACAAGCCCAGGGCCGAGCAGTACGTC.

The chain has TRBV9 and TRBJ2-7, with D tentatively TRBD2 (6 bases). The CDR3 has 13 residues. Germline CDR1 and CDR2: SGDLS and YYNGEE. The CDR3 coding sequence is TGTGCCAGCAGCCTTCGGGAGTTACGTCGGATGAACGTC. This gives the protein CASSLRELRRMNV.

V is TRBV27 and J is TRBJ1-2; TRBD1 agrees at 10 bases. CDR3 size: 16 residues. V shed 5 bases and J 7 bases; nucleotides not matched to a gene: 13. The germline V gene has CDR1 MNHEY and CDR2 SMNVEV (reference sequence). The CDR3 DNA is TGTGCCAGCAGTACCGGCCGGACAGGGGGGCTCGGTGGCTACACCTTC. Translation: CASSTGRTGGLGGYTF.

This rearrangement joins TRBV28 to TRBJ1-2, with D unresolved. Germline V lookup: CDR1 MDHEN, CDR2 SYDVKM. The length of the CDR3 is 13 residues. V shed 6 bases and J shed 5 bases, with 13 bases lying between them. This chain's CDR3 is CASSLPDRYGYTF. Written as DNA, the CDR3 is TGTGCCAGCAGCCTCCCCGATCGGTATGGCTACACCTTC.

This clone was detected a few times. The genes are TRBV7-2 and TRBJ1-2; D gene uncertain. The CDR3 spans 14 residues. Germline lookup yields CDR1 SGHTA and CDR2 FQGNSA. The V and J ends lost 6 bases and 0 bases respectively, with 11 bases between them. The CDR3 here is CASRAGSTNYGYTF. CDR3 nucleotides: TGTGCCAGCAGAGCAGGAAGTACTAACTATGGCTACACCTTC.

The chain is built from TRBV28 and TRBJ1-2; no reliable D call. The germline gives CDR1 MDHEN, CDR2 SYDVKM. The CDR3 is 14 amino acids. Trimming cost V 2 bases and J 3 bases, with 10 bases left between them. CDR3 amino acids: CASSLGSADYGYTF. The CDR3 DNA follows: TGTGCCAGCAGTTTAGGTTCGGCAGACTATGGCTACACCTTC.

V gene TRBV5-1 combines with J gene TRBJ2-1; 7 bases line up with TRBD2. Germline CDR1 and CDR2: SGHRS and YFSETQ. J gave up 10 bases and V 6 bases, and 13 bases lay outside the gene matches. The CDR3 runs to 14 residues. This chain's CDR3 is CASTYLSGIGEQFF. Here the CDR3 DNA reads TGCGCCAGCACTTATTTGAGCGGGATAGGGGAGCAGTTCTTC.

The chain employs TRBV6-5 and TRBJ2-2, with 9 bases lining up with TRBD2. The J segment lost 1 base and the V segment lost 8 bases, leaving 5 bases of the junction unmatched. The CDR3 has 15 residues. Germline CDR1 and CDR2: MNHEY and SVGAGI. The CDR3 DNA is TGTGCCAGCGGGAGCGGGGGGAAGAACACCGGGGAGCTGTTTTTT. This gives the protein CASGSGGKNTGELFF.

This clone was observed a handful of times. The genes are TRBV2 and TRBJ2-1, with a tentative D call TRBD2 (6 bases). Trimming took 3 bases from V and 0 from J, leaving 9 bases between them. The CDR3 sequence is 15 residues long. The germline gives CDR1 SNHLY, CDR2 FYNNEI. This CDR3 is CASSEAGSSYNEQFF. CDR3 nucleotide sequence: TGTGCCAGCAGTGAGGCGGGGAGCTCCTACAATGAGCAGTTCTTC.

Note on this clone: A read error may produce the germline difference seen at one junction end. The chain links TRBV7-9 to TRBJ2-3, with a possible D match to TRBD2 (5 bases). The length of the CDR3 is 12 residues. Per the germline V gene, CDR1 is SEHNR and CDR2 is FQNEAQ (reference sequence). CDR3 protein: CASSVATGTQYF. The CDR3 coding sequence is TGTGCCAGCAGCGTAGCAACGGGGACGCAGTATTTT.

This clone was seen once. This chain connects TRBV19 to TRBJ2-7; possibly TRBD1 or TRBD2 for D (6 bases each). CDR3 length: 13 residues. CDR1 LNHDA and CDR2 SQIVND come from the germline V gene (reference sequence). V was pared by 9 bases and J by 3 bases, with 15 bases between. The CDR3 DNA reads TGTGCCAGCGGGGGACAACGGGGCTACGAGCAGTACTTC. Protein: CASGGQRGYEQYF.

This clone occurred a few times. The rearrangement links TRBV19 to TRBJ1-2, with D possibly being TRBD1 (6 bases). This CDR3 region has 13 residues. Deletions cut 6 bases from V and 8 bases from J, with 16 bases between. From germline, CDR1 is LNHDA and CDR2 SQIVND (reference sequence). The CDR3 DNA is TGTGCCAGTAGCAGGCCAGGGGCCGGCGGCTACACCTTC. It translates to CASSRPGAGGYTF.

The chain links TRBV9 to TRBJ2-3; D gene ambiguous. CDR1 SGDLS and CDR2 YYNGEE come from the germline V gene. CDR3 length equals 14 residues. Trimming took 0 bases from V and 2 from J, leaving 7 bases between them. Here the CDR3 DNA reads TGTGCCAGCAGCGTAGTTCTAGACACAGATACGCAGTATTTT. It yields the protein CASSVVLDTDTQYF.

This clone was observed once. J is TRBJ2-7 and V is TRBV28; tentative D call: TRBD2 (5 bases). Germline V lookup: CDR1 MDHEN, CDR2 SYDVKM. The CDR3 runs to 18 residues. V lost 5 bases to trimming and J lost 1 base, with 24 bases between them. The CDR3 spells CASSLPIVWNRGSYEQYF. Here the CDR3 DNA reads TGTGCCAGCAGTCTACCGATCGTTTGGAACCGAGGGTCCTACGAGCAGTACTTC.

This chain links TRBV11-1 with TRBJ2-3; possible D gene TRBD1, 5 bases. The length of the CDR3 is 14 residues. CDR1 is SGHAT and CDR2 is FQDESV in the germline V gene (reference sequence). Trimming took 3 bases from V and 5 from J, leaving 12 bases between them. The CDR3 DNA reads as TGTGCCAGCAGCTTTCGACAGATAAGAGATACGCAGTATTTT. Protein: CASSFRQIRDTQYF.

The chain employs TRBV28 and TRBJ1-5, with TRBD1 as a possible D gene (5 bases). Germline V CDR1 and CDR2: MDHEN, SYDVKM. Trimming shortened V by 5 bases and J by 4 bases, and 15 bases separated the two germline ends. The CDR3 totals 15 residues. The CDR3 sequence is CASSQRGERNQPQHF. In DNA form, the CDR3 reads TGTGCCAGCAGTCAAAGGGGAGAGCGAAATCAGCCCCAGCATTTT.

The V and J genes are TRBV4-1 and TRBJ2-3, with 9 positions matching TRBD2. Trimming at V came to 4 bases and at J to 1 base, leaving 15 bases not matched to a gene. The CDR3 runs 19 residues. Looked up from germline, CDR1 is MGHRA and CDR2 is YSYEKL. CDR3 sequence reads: CASSRGGARARRGTDTQYF. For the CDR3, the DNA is TGCGCCAGCAGCCGCGGGGGGGCTAGAGCTCGGCGGGGCACAGATACGCAGTATTTT.

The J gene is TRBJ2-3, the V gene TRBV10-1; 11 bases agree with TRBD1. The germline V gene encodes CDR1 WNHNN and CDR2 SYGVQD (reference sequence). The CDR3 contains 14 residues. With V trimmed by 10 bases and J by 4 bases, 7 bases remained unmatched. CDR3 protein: CATAGTGGSDTQYF. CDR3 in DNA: TGCGCCACCGCAGGGACAGGGGGATCAGATACGCAGTATTTT.